This TCR beta chain appears in the sequencing data of a study of CD8 T cells in Susac syndrome. With random hexamers, 0.5 to 1 ug RNA was reverse transcribed. TCRdb used MiXCR to reprocess the immunoSEQ multiplex PCR reads, holding one entry per CDR3 protein. The sample contains roughly 200,000 distinct CDR3 sequences, approximately 96% of which appear only once. After removal of 2 bases from V and 5 bases from J, the junction contained 14 bases not matched to a gene. The germline CDR1 and CDR2 sequences are SGHAT and FQNNGV. This CDR3 is built from 19 residues. The authors carried out high-throughput sequencing of TCR beta. They applied it to CD8+ and CD4+ T cells obtained from blood. The authors negatively isolated CD8+ and CD4+ T cells and FACS-enriched TEMRA cells.

Sequenced sample: CD4+ T cells from PBMCs. The receptor was isolated from a human donor with multiple sclerosis. V gene TRBV11-2 combines with J gene TRBJ2-1; 11 positions agree with TRBD2. The CDR3 sequence is CASSLTRLGFSGGDNEQFF. In nucleotides, the CDR3 is TGTGCCAGCAGCTTAACGCGCCTCGGGTTTAGCGGGGGGGACAATGAGCAGTTCTTC.